This TCR beta chain was captured in a study of blood T cell repertoires in COVID-19. The ends lost 5 bases at V and 2 bases at J; junction bases unmatched: 10. Germline V gene data show CDR1 as MNHEY and CDR2 as SVGEGT. The CDR3 has 16 residues. The authors' processing: The assay estimated nucleated cells by amplifying reference gene primers. Generated by immunoSEQ multiplex PCR, the TCRdb table keeps only in-frame clones and is missing some. V, J and clone size are those of that table, while D and trimming were read from the DNA. The repertoire holds some 47,000 clones, with roughly nine tenths as singletons.

The chain is built from TRBV6-2 or TRBV6-3 and TRBJ2-3; TRBD1 aligns across 7 bases. Sequencing input: peripheral blood. The source is a man aged 55-75 years with active COVID-19. CDR3 residues: CASSPPTGPATDTQYF. The CDR3 nucleotides are TGTGCCAGCAGTCCGCCGACAGGGCCGGCCACAGATACGCAGTATTTT.